The 2 T cell receptor beta chains in this list originate from one sample, sequenced in a study of regulatory T cells in long-lasting Graves disease (TCRdb year 2021). The receptor library was made with multiplex PCR. The run used an Illumina HiSeq 4000. To build TCR beta libraries, CDR3 regions were amplified by Arm-PCR using iRepertoire HTBI primers. Using fastp trimming at Q25 and MiXCR clonotype assembly, TCRdb reanalyzed the public sequencing data and kept in-frame beta chains. Each CDR3 protein gets just one entry, which takes the most common genes and DNA from the rows behind it. Recorded for this sample are about 360,000 distinct CDR3 sequences; around 16% of them occurred a single time. The ten largest account for about 19% of the sample. The time point label corresponds to: newly diagnosed GD, antithyroid drugs for less than 3 months. For both TCR sequencing and RNA sequencing, RNA was extracted from PBMCs using TRIzol.

These same data were also listed under a study on T cells in Graves' hyperthyroidism and ophthalmopathy.

The sequencing used peripheral blood mononuclear cells (PBMCs), collected at new diagnosis, from a patient treated with antithyroid drugs. The receptors stem from a woman younger than 35 with Graves disease. Donor details come from another sample of the same person, matched by shared clones.

The CDR3 bases are TGTGCCAGCTCACCACCTAAGTCCAGGGGGCAGGATGAAAAACTGTTTTTT. It codes for CASSPPKSRGQDEKLFF. The chain joins TRBV18 to TRBJ1-4; TRBD1 agrees at 8 bases. Germline lookup yields CDR1 KGHSH and CDR2 LQKENI. V lost 0 bases to trimming and J lost 6 bases; unmatched junction nucleotides: 9. CDR3 length equals 17 residues.

This clonotype was counted only a few times. The genes are TRBV2 and TRBJ2-6; D unresolved. Deletions cut 9 bases from V and 2 bases from J, with 8 bases between. Germline lookup yields CDR1 SNHLY and CDR2 FYNNEI. This CDR3 has 13 amino acids. CDR3 nucleotide sequence: TGTGCCAGTGCAGAGACTGGGGCCAACGTCCTGACTTTC. It codes for CASAETGANVLTF.